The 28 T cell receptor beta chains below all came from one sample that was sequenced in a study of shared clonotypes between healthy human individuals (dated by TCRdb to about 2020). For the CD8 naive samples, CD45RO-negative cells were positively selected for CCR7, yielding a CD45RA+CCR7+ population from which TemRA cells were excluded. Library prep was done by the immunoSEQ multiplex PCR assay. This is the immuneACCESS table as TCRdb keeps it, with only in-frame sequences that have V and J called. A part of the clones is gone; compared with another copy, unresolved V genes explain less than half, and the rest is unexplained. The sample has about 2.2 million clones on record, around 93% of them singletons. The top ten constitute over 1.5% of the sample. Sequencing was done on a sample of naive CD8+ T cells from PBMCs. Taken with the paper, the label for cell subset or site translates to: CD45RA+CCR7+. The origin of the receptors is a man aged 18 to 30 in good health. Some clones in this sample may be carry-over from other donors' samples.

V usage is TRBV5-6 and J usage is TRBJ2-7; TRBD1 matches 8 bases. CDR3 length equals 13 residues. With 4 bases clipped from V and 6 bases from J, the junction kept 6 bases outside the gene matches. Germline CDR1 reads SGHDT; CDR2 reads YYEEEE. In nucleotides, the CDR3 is TGTGCCAGCAGCGTAGGGACAGGTCGCGAGCAGTACTTC. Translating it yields CASSVGTGREQYF. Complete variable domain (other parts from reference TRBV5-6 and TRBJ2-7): DAGVTQSPTHLIKTRGQQVTLRCSPKSGHDTVSWYQQALGQGPQFIFQYYEEEERQRGNFPDRFSGHQFPNYSSELNVNALLLGDSALYLCASSVGTGREQYFGPGTRLTVT.

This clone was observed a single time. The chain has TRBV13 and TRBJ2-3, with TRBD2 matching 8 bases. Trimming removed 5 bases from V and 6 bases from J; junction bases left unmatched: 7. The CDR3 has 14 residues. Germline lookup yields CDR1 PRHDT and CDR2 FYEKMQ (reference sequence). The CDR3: CASSRRTSSDTQYF. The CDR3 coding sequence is TGTGCCAGCAGCAGACGGACTAGCTCTGATACGCAGTATTTT.

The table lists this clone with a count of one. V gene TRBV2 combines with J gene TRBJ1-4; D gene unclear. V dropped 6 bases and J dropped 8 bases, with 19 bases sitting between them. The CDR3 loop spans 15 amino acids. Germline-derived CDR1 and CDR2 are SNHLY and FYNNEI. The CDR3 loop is CASRDAPTPEEKLFF. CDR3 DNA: TGTGCCAGCAGAGACGCCCCTACCCCGGAGGAAAAACTGTTTTTT.

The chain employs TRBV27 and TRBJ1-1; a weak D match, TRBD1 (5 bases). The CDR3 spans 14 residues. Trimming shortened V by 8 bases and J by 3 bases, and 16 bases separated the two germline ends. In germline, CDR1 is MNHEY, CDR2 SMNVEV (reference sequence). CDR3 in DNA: TGTGCCAGCCACCCAATCAGGGAGTACACTGAAGCTTTCTTT. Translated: CASHPIREYTEAFF.

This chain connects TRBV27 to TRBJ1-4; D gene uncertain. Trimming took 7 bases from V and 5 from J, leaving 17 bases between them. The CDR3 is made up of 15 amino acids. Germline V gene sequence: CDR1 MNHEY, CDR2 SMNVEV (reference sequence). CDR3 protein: CASKPSRARNEKLFF. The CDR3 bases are TGTGCCAGCAAGCCCTCGAGGGCTCGAAATGAAAAACTGTTTTTT. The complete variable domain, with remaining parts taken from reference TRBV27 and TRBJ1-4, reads EAQVTQNPRYLITVTGKKLTVTCSQNMNHEYMSWYRQDPGLGLRQIYYSMNVEVTDKGDVPEGYKVSRKEKRNFPLILESPSPNQTSLYFCASKPSRARNEKLFFGSGTQLSVL.

CDR3 DNA: TGTGCCAGCAGCCAGCTTCGACAGGAAGCAGACTATGGCTACACCTTC. This sequence encodes CASSQLRQEADYGYTF. This chain uses TRBV9 with TRBJ1-2; maybe TRBD1 (6 bases). Looked up from germline, CDR1 is SGDLS and CDR2 is YYNGEE. This CDR3 is built from 16 residues. The germline V and J ends were trimmed by 4 bases and 3 bases, with 19 bases remaining between them.

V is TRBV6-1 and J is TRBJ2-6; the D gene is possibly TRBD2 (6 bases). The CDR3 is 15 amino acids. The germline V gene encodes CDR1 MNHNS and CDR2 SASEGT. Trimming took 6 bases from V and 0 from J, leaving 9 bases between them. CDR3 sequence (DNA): TGTGCCAGCAGCGGAGGGAGCTCTGGGGCCAACGTCCTGACTTTC. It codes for CASSGGSSGANVLTF.

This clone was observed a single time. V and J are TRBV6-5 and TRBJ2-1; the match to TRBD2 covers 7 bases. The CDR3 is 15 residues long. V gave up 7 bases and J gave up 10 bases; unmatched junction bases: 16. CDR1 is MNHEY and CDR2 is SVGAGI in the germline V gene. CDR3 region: CASNPRDATSVEQFF. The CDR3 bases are TGTGCCAGCAACCCGAGGGACGCAACTAGCGTGGAGCAGTTCTTC.

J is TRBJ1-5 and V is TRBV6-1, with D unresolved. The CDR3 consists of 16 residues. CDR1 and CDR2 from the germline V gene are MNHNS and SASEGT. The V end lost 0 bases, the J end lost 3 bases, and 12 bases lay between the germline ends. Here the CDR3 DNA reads TGTGCCAGCAGTGAAGCGAGGACCCCCCACAATCAGCCCCAGCATTTT. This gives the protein CASSEARTPHNQPQHF.

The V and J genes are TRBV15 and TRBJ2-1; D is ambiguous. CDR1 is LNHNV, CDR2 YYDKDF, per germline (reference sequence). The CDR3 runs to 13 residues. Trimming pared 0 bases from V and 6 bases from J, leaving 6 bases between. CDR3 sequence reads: CATSREWVNEQFF. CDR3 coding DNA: TGTGCCACCAGCAGAGAGTGGGTCAATGAGCAGTTCTTC.

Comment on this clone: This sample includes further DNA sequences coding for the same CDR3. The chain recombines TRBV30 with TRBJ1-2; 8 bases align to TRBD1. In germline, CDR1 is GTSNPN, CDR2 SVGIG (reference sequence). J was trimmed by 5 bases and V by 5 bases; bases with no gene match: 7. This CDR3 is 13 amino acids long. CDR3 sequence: CAWAPTGGYGYTF. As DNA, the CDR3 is TGTGCCTGGGCTCCCACAGGGGGTTATGGCTACACCTTC. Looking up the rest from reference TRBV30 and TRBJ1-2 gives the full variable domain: SQTIHQWPATLVQPVGSPLSLECTVEGTSNPNLYWYRQAAGRGLQLLFYSVGIGQISSEVPQNLSASRPQDRQFILSSKKLLLSDSGFYLCAWAPTGGYGYTFGSGTRLTVV.

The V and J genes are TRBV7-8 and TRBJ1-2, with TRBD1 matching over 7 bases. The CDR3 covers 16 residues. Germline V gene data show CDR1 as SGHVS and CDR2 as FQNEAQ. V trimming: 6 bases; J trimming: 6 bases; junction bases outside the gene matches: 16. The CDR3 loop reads CASRKTGTASTDGYTF. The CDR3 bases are TGTGCCAGCAGAAAGACTGGGACAGCTAGCACTGATGGCTACACCTTC.

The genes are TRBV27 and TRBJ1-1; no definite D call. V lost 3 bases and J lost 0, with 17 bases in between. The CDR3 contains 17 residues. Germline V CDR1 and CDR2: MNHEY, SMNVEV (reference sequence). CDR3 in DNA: TGTGCCAGCAGTTTGTATGGTGGGTCCGTCATGAACACTGAAGCTTTCTTT. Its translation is CASSLYGGSVMNTEAFF.

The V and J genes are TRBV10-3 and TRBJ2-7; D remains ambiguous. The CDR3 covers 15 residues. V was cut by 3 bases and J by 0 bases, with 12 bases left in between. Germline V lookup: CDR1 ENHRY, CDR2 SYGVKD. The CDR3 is CAISDRPPSSYEQYF. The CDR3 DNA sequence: TGTGCCATCAGTGACAGGCCCCCGAGCTCCTACGAGCAGTACTTC.

For the CDR3, the DNA is TGTGCCAGCAGCCTCAGGGGGCAGATTAATTCACCCCTCCACTTT. Translating gives CASSLRGQINSPLHF. V usage is TRBV28 and J usage is TRBJ1-6; 8 nucleotides line up with TRBD1. The CDR3 contains 15 residues. Looked up from germline, CDR1 is MDHEN and CDR2 is SYDVKM. The junction had 7 bases not matched to a gene; V was cut back by 6 bases and J by 6 bases.

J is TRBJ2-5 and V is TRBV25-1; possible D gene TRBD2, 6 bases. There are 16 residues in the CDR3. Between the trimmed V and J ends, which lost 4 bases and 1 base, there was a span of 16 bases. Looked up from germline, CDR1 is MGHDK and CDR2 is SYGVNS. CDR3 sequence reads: CASSGVPPGLQETQYF. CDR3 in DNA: TGTGCCAGCAGTGGGGTCCCCCCGGGACTCCAAGAGACCCAGTACTTC.

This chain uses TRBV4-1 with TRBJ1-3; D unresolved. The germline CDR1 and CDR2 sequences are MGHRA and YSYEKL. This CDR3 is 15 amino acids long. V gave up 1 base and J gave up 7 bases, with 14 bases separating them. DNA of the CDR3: TGCGCCAGCAGCCAAGGCTGGCAGTCTTTCAACACCATATATTTT. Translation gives CASSQGWQSFNTIYF.

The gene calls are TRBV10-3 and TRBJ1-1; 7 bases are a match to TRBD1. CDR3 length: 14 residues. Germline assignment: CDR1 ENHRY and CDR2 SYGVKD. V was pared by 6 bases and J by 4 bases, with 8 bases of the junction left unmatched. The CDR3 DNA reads TGTGCCATCAGGGATGACAGGGTTGGCACTGAAGCTTTCTTT. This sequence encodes CAIRDDRVGTEAFF.

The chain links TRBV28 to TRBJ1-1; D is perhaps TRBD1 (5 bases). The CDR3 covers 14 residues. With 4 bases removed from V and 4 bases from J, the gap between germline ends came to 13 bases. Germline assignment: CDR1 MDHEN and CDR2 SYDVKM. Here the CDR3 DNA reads TGTGCCAGCAGTTCCACCCGTGGGGGCACTGAAGCTTTCTTT. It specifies CASSSTRGGTEAFF.

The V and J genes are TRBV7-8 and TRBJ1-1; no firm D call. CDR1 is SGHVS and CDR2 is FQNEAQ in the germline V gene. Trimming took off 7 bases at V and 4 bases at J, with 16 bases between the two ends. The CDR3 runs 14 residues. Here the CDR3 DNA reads TGTGCCAGCAATCGGTACTTGGGCGGCACTGAAGCTTTCTTT. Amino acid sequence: CASNRYLGGTEAFF.

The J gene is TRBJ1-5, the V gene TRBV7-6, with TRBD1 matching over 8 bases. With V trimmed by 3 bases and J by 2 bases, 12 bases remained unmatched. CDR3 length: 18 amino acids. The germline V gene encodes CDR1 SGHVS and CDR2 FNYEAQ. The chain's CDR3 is CASSFEAQGAFGNQPQHF. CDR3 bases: TGTGCCAGCAGCTTCGAGGCCCAGGGGGCTTTTGGCAATCAGCCCCAGCATTTT.

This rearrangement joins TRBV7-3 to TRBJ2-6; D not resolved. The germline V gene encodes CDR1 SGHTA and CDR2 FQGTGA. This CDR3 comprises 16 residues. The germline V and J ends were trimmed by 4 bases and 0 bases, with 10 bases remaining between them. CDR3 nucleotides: TGTGCCAGCAGCTGGTACGAGCCCTCTGGGGCCAACGTCCTGACTTTC. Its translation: CASSWYEPSGANVLTF.

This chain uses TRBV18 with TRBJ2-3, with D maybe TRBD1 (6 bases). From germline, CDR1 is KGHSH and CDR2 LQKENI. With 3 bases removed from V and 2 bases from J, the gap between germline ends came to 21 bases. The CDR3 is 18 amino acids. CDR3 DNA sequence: TGTGCCAGCTCACCGTACCCAATCGGACAGTTCCTCACAGATACGCAGTATTTT. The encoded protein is CASSPYPIGQFLTDTQYF.

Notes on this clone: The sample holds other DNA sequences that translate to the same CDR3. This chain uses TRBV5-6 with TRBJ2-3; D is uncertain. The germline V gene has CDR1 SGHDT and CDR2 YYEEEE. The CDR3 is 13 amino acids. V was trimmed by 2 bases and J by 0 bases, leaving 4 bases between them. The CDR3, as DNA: TGTGCCAGCAGCTTTGGGAGCACAGATACGCAGTATTTT. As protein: CASSFGSTDTQYF.

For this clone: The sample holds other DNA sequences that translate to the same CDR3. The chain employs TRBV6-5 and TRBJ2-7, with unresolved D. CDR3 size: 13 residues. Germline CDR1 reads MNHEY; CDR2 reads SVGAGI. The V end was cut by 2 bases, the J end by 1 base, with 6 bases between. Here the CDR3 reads CASSYLGSYEQYF. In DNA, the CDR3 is TGTGCCAGCAGTTACCTAGGATCCTACGAGCAGTACTTC.

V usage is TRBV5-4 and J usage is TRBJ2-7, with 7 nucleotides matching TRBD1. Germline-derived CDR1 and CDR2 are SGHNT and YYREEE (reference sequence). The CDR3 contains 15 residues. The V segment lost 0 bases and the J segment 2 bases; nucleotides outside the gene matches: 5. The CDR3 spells CASSLGRDRTYEQYF. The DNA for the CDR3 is TGTGCCAGCAGCTTGGGTCGGGACAGAACCTACGAGCAGTACTTC.

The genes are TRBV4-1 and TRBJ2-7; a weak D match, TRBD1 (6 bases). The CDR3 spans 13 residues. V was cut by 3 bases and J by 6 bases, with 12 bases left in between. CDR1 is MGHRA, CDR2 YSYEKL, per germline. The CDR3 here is CASSQPGRGEQYF. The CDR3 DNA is TGCGCCAGCAGCCAGCCGGGCAGGGGCGAGCAGTACTTC.

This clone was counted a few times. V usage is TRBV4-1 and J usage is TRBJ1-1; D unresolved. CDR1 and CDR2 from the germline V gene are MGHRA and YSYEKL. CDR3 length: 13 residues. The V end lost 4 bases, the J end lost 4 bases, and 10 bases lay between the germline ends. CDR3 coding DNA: TGCGCCAGCAGCCGGGTCAGCAGCACTGAAGCTTTCTTT. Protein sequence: CASSRVSSTEAFF.